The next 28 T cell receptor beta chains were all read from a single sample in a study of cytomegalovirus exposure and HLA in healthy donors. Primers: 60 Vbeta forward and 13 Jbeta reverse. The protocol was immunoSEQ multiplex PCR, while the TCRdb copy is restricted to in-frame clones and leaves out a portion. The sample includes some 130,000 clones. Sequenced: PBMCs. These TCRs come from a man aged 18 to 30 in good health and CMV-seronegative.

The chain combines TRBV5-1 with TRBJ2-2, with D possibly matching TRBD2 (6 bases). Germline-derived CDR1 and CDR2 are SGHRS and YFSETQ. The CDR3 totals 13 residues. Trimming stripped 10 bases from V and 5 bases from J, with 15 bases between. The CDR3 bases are TGCGCCGTCACTGGGGGAGGAACCGGGGAGCTGTTTTTT. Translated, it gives CAVTGGGTGELFF.

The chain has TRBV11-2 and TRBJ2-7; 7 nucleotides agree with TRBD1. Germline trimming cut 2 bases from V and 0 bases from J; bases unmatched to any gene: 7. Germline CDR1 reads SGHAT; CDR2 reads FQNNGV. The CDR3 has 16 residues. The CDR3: CASSLKGQRSSYEQYF. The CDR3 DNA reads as TGTGCCAGCAGCTTAAAGGGACAGAGAAGCTCCTACGAGCAGTACTTC. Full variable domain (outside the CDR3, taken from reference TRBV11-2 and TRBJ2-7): EAGVAQSPRYKIIEKRQSVAFWCNPISGHATLYWYQQILGQGPKLLIQFQNNGVVDDSQLPKDRFSAERLKGVDSTLKIQPAKLEDSAVYLCASSLKGQRSSYEQYFGPGTRLTVT.

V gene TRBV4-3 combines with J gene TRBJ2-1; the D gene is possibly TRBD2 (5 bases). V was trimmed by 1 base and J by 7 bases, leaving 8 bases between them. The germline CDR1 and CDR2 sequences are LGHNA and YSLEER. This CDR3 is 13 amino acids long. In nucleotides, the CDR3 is TGCGCCAGCAGCCAAGGGATAGCGAATGAGCAGTTCTTC. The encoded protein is CASSQGIANEQFF.

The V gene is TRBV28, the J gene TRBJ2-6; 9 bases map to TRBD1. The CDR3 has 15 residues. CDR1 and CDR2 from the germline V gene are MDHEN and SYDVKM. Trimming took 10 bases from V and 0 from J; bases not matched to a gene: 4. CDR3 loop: CAKGQGHSGANVLTF. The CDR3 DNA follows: TGTGCCAAGGGACAGGGCCACTCTGGGGCCAACGTCCTGACTTTC.

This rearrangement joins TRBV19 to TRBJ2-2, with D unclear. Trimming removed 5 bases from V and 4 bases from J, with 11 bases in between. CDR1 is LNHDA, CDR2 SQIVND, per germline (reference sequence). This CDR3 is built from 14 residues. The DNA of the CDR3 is TGTGCCAGTAGTTCCCGACTTATCACCGGGGAGCTGTTTTTT. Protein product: CASSSRLITGELFF.

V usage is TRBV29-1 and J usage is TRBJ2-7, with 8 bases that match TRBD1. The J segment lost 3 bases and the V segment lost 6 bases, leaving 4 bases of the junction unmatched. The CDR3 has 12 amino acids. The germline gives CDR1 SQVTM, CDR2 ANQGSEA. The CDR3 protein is CSVSGTGYEQYF. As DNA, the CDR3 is TGCAGCGTATCCGGGACAGGCTACGAGCAGTACTTC.

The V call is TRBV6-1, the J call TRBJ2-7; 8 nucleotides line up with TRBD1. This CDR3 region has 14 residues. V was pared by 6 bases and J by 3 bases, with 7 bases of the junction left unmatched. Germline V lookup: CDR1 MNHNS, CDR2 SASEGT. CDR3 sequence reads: CASSYGQGYYEQYF. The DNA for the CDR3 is TGTGCCAGCAGCTATGGACAGGGTTACTACGAGCAGTACTTC.

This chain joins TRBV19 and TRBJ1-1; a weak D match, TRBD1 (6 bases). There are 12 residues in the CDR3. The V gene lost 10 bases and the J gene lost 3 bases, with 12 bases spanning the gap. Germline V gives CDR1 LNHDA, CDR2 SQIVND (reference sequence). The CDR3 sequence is CAKQGGDTEAFF. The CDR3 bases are TGTGCCAAACAGGGTGGCGACACTGAAGCTTTCTTT.

Here the CDR3 reads CASSQLAGGPPYNEQFF. The CDR3 DNA sequence: TGCGCCAGCAGCCAACTAGCGGGAGGGCCCCCCTACAATGAGCAGTTCTTC. The V and J genes are TRBV4-3 and TRBJ2-1, with 12 bases matching TRBD2. CDR1 LGHNA and CDR2 YSLEER come from the germline V gene. This CDR3 comprises 17 residues. V lost 2 bases to trimming and J lost 2 bases; unmatched junction nucleotides: 4.

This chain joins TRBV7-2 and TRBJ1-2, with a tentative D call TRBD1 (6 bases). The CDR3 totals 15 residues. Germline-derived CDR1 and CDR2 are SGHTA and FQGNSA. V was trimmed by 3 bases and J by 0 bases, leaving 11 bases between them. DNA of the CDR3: TGTGCCAGCAGCTTGGACAGCTTAGCTAACTATGGCTACACCTTC. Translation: CASSLDSLANYGYTF.

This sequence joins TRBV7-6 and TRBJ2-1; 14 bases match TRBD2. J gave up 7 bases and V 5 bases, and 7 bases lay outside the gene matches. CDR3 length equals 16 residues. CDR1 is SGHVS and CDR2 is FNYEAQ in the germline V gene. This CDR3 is CASSIPGTSGSNEQFF. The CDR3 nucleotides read TGTGCCAGCAGCATCCCCGGGACTAGCGGGAGTAATGAGCAGTTCTTC.

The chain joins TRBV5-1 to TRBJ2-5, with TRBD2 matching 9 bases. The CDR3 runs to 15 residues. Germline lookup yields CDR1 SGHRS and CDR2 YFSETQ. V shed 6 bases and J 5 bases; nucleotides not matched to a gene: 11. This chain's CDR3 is CASNQAGGTAETQYF. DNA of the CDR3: TGCGCCAGCAATCAAGCGGGAGGTACTGCGGAGACCCAGTACTTC.

The CDR3 DNA follows: TGTGCCAGCAACGCAGAGGGACAGAGACTTGGGCCCCAGCATTTT. Translation gives CASNAEGQRLGPQHF. The chain joins TRBV28 to TRBJ1-5; 7 bases map to TRBD1. V shed 7 bases, J shed 9 bases, and the junction held 15 bases outside the gene matches. Germline V gives CDR1 MDHEN, CDR2 SYDVKM. This CDR3 spans 15 amino acids.

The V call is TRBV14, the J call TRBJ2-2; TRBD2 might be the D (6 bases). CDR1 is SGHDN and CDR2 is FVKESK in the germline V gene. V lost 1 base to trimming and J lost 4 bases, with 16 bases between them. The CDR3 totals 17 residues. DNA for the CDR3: TGTGCCAGCAGCCAAGCCGGACTAAACCCAGGCACCGGGGAGCTGTTTTTT. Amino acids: CASSQAGLNPGTGELFF.

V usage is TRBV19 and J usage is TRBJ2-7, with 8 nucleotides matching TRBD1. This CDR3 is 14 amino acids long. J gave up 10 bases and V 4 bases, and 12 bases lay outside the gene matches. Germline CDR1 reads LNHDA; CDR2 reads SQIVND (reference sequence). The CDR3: CASSTRTGPPSQYF. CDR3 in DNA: TGTGCCAGTAGTACTCGGACAGGGCCACCGAGTCAGTACTTC.

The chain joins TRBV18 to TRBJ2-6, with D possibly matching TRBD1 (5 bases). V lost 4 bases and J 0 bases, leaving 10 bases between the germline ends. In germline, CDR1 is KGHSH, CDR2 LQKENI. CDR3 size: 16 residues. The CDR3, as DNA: TGTGCCAGCTCACAACAGGAGTTCTCTGGGGCCAACGTCCTGACTTTC. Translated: CASSQQEFSGANVLTF.

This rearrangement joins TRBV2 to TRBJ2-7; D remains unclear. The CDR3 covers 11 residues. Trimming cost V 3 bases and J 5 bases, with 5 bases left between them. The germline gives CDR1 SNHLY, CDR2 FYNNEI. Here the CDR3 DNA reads TGTGCCAGCAGTGAGCGGAACGAGCAGTACTTC. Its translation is CASSERNEQYF.

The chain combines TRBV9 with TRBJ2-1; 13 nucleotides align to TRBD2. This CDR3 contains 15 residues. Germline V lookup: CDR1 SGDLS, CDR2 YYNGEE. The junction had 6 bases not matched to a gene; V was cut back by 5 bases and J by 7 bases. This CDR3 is CASSRLAGGRNEQFF. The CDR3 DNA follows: TGTGCCAGCAGTCGACTAGCGGGGGGTAGGAATGAGCAGTTCTTC.

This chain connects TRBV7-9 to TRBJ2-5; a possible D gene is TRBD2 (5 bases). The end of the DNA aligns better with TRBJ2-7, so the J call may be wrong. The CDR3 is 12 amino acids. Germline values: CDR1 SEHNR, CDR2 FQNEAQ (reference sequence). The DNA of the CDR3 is TGTGCCAGCAGCAACCTAGCTCGCGAGCAGTACTTC. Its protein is CASSNLAREQYF.

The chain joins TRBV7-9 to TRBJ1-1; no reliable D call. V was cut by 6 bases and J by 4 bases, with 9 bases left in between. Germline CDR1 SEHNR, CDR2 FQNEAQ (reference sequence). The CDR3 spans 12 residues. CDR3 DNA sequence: TGTGCCAGCAGTCCGGGGTCCACTGAAGCTTTCTTT. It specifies CASSPGSTEAFF.

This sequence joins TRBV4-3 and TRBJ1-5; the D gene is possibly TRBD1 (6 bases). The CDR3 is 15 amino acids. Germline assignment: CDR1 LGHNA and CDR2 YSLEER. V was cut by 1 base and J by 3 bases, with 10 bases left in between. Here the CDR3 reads CASSQVRQDNQPQHF. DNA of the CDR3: TGCGCCAGCAGCCAAGTGAGACAGGACAATCAGCCCCAGCATTTT.

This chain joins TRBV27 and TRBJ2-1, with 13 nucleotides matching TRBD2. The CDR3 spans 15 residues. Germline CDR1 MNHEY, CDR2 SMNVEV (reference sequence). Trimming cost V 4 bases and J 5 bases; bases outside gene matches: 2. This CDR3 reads CASSSGLAGNNEQFF. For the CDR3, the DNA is TGTGCCAGCAGTTCGGGACTAGCGGGGAACAATGAGCAGTTCTTC.

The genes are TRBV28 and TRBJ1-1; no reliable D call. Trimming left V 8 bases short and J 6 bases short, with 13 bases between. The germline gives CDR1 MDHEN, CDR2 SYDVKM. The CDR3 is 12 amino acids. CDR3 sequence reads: CASLGRRAEAFF. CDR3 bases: TGTGCCAGCCTGGGGAGGAGGGCTGAAGCTTTCTTT.

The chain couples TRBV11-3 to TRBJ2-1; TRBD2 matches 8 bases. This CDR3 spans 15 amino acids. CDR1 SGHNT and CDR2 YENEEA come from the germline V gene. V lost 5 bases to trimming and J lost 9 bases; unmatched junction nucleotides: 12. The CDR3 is CASSRPGLELSEQFF. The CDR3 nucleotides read TGTGCCAGCAGCAGACCGGGACTAGAACTTAGTGAGCAGTTCTTC.

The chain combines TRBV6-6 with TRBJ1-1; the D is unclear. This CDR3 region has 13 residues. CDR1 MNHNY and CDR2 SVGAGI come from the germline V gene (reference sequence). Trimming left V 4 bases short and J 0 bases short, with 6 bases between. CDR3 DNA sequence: TGTGCCAGCAGTTTAGTGATGAACACTGAAGCTTTCTTT. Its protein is CASSLVMNTEAFF.

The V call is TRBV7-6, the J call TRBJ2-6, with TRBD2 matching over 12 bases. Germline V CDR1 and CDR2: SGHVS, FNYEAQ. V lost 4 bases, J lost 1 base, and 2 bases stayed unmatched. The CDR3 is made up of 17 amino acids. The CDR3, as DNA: TGTGCCAGCAGCTCACTAGCGGGAGGATCTGGGGCCAACGTCCTGACTTTC. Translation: CASSSLAGGSGANVLTF. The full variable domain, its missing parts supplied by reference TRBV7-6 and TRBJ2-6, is GAGVSQSPRYKVTKRGQDVALRCDPISGHVSLYWYRQALGQGPEFLTYFNYEAQQDKSGLPNDRFSAERPEGSISTLTIQRTEQRDSAMYRCASSSLAGGSGANVLTFGAGSRLTVL.

The CDR3: CASIDSGTYNEQFF. Here the CDR3 DNA reads TGTGCCAGCATTGACAGTGGGACCTACAATGAGCAGTTCTTC. The chain recombines TRBV28 with TRBJ2-1; D might be TRBD1 (5 bases). This CDR3 contains 14 residues. Trimming pared 7 bases from V and 2 bases from J, leaving 12 bases between. Germline V gene sequence: CDR1 MDHEN, CDR2 SYDVKM.

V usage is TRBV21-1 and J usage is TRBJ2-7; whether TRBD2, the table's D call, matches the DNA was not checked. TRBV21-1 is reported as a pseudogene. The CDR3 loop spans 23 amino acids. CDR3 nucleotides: TGTGCCAGCAGCAAGATCCTACCTCTAGCGGGAGGAGTTATTAGTTGGTGTTTCTACGAGCAGTACTTC. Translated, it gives CASSKILPLAGGVISWCFYEQYF.